Presented here are 10 T cell receptor beta chains from one specimen sequenced in a study of blood T cell repertoires in COVID-19. TCRdb keeps only in-frame clones here, not all; method: immunoSEQ multiplex PCR. The sample includes about 360,000 clones, roughly 86% of them seen just once. The specimen was peripheral blood. Receptors were obtained from a human donor with acute or convalescent COVID-19. The donor label of this sample is uncertain.

This CDR3 reads CASSLGATDTQYF. In nucleotides, the CDR3 is TGTGCCAGCAGCCTGGGGGCAACAGATACGCAGTATTTT. V and J are TRBV6-6 and TRBJ2-3; D is perhaps TRBD1 (6 bases). This CDR3 spans 13 amino acids. The V gene's germline CDR1 is MNHNY and CDR2 SVGAGI (reference sequence). V was shortened by 6 bases and J by 3 bases, with 10 bases between the two germline ends.

This chain uses TRBV30 with TRBJ1-5; D is perhaps TRBD1 (6 bases). This CDR3 is 13 amino acids long. V was pared by 3 bases and J by 7 bases, with 13 bases between. The germline V gene encodes CDR1 GTSNPN and CDR2 SVGIG (reference sequence). The CDR3 DNA reads TGTGCCTGGAGCCGGGACACCTGGCAGCCCCAGCATTTT. Residues: CAWSRDTWQPQHF.

J is TRBJ2-5 and V is TRBV3-1 (or the pseudogene TRBV3-2), with TRBD2 as a possible D gene (5 bases). The germline V gene has CDR1 LGHDT and CDR2 YNNKEL (reference sequence). The CDR3 is 15 residues long. V lost 2 bases and J lost 4, with 14 bases in between. CDR3 in amino acids: CASSQNRARGETQYF. In DNA form, the CDR3 reads TGTGCCAGCAGCCAAAATCGGGCCCGGGGAGAGACCCAGTACTTC.

This clone was found a few times. The chain joins TRBV3-1 (or the pseudogene TRBV3-2) to TRBJ1-1; D might be TRBD1 (5 bases). The CDR3 is made up of 14 amino acids. V gave up 5 bases and J gave up 5 bases, with 15 bases separating them. The germline CDR1 and CDR2 sequences are LGHDT and YNNKEL (reference sequence). CDR3 sequence: CASSYRWGRTEAFF. In nucleotides, the CDR3 is TGTGCCAGCAGCTACCGATGGGGGAGGACTGAAGCTTTCTTT.

The chain has TRBV6-5 and TRBJ2-6, with a weak D call TRBD1 (5 bases). This CDR3 is 16 amino acids long. Trimming removed 4 bases at V and 7 bases at J, with 17 bases between. Germline lookup yields CDR1 MNHEY and CDR2 SVGAGI. For the CDR3, the DNA is TGTGCCAGCAGTTTTCAGGGCCCCTTTGGAGCCAACGTCCTGACTTTC. Amino acid sequence: CASSFQGPFGANVLTF.

This rearrangement joins TRBV7-6 to TRBJ2-7; 7 positions agree with TRBD1. CDR1 and CDR2 (germline): SGHVS, FNYEAQ. V dropped 1 base and J dropped 2; count of bases not matched to a gene: 5. The CDR3 extends over 15 amino acids. In DNA form, the CDR3 reads TGTGCCAGCAGCTTAGGACGTGGGACAGCCTACGAGCAGTACTTC. It encodes CASSLGRGTAYEQYF.

The chain couples TRBV11-3 to TRBJ2-5, with 8 nucleotides matching TRBD1. Germline values: CDR1 SGHNT, CDR2 YENEEA. Trimming cost V 6 bases and J 2 bases; bases outside gene matches: 8. This CDR3 contains 15 residues. The DNA of the CDR3 is TGTGCCAGCAGTCGACGGACAGGGACTCAAGAGACCCAGTACTTC. Its translation is CASSRRTGTQETQYF.

The chain carries TRBV19 and TRBJ1-1; 10 nucleotides align to TRBD1. Germline CDR1 is LNHDA and CDR2 is SQIVND (reference sequence). This CDR3 region has 14 residues. Germline trimming cut 6 bases from V and 6 bases from J; bases unmatched to any gene: 7. This chain's CDR3 is CASREDRGIAEAFF. As DNA, the CDR3 is TGTGCCAGTAGGGAGGACAGGGGGATCGCTGAAGCTTTCTTT.

The chain is built from TRBV6-1 and TRBJ1-4, with 7 bases matching TRBD1. The germline CDR1 and CDR2 sequences are MNHNS and SASEGT. V lost 2 bases, J lost 6 bases, and 12 bases stayed unmatched. The CDR3 loop spans 17 amino acids. The CDR3 nucleotides are TGTGCCAGCAGTGAATACCCTACCGGGACAGTAGATGAAAAACTGTTTTTT. It codes for CASSEYPTGTVDEKLFF.

In this sample, this clone turned up a few times. The rearrangement joins TRBV4-2 to TRBJ1-4; D is ambiguous. The germline V and J ends were trimmed by 0 bases and 8 bases, with 19 bases remaining between them. This CDR3 region has 17 residues. The germline V gene has CDR1 LGHNA and CDR2 YNFKEQ. The CDR3 region has the DNA TGTGCCAGCAGCCAAGACCCCCTCGGGAGGGTGAGAGAAAAACTGTTTTTT. This sequence encodes CASSQDPLGRVREKLFF.